The following is a TCR beta chain sequence with its context. Its antigen is unknown. The entry originates in a study of STAT3 mutations in large granular lymphocyte leukemia. Study results and caveats: In about 30% of the 18 patients, new TCR clonotypes emerged after therapy. In some patients, a small highly pathogenic clone possibly went undetected. Every T-cell large granular lymphocyte leukemia patient had at least one immunodominant TCR beta clonotype.

TCRdb's table, derived via immunoSEQ multiplex PCR, lists solely in-frame clones and lacks some. The repertoire consists of some 17,000 clones, with around four fifths occurring once and the leading ten covering approximately 8.1%. The CDR3 covers 12 residues. From germline, CDR1 is SGHRS and CDR2 YFSETQ. The V and J ends lost 4 bases and 6 bases respectively, with 10 bases between them. The rearrangement uses TRBV5-1 and TRBJ1-1; no reliable D call. Material: peripheral blood mononuclear cells. The receptor comes from a man in his fifties with T-cell large granular lymphocyte leukemia. Some clones in this sample may be carry-over from other donors' samples. This CDR3 is CASSPGLSEAFF. CDR3 DNA sequence: TGCGCCAGCAGCCCAGGTTTATCTGAAGCTTTCTTT.